This T cell receptor (beta chain) was obtained from a study of blood T cell repertoires in COVID-19 (TCRdb year 2020). In terms of the full investigation: Samples covering the acute and convalescent phases of COVID-19 were provided by collaborators in the United States, Italy and Spain. The prospective study material was composed of cDNA or gDNA derived from T cells, B-cell-depleted T cells, or PBMCs. Deeply sampled blood TCRbeta repertoires from subjects exposed to, actively infected with, or recovered from COVID-19 were included in the dataset. The repertoires were released in a freely available public database intended as a resource for research on the immune response to SARS-CoV-2. Samples were obtained from the ongoing ImmuneRACE study (first 160 participants) and from over 1,000 subjects provided by 6 global collaborators. A de-identified subject ID, COVID-19 status, age in years and sex were almost always included in the sample metadata. HLA class I and class II types, where available, came from metadata supplied by the sample provider rather than from assay-based typing. Beyond this particular receptor, the publication reports: The amount of clinical and demographic metadata varied by source and participant and was provided uncurated.

V and J lose 3 bases and 0 bases, and a span of 9 bases separates them. Based on the germline V gene (reference sequence), the CDR1 and CDR2 sequences are PRHDT and FYEKMQ. The CDR3 starts with the cysteine, ends with the phenylalanine, and has 16 residues. The DNA shown is the 48-base CDR3, in frame from base 1. Concerning this clone itself: Its antigen remains undetermined. No base quality values were provided; no much bigger clone lies one nucleotide off.

The collaborating institutions used their own protocols to collect whole blood in K2EDTA tubes. For TCRbeta analysis, collaborators shipped samples as frozen whole blood, isolated PBMCs, or DNA extracted from either of those sample types. TCRbeta CDR3 regions were amplified from genomic DNA using the immunoSEQ Assay, a bias-controlled multiplex PCR. From the authors' description of their analysis: The number of nucleated cells in each sample was estimated from the amplification of reference gene primers within the assay. To quantify the absolute abundance of each unique TCRbeta CDR3 rearrangement, sequence reads were collapsed and filtered. For each sample, productive Simpson clonality was calculated as the square root of Simpson's diversity index across productive rearrangements. In TCRdb, the immuneACCESS table is reduced to in-frame sequences with V and J assigned. These tables do not hold every clone; where another copy was compared, an unresolved V gene accounts for under half, and the others remain unexplained. The V and J calls and the clone size are those of that table, but D and trimming were determined from the DNA. In this sample the table shows some 130,000 clones, approximately 81% of which occur a single time. The ten largest clonotypes hold roughly 8.1% of the sample.

This clonotype was sampled from a woman aged 55 to 70 with active or convalescent COVID-19. The V and J genes are TRBV13 and TRBJ1-6; possibly the D gene is TRBD1, per 5 matching bases. Sequencing was carried out using peripheral blood. The CDR3 region has the sequence CASSFGRASYNSPLHF. The DNA reads TGTGCCAGCAGCTTTGGCAGGGCCTCCTATAATTCACCCCTCCACTTT.